Shown below are 15 T cell receptor beta chains from a single sample sequenced in a study of shared clonotypes between healthy human individuals. Selected positively for CCR7 and CD45RO-negative, naive CD8 cells excluded terminally differentiated effector memory CD45RA+ cells. TCRdb keeps only in-frame clones here, not all; method: immunoSEQ multiplex PCR. The sample includes roughly 2 million clones, about 95% of them seen just once. What was sequenced was naive CD8+ T cells sorted from blood. Receptor source: a young man in good health.

The rearrangement joins TRBV19 to TRBJ1-2, with D possibly being TRBD1 (5 bases). V dropped 3 bases and J dropped 3 bases, with 11 bases sitting between them. The CDR3 has 14 residues. CDR1 is LNHDA and CDR2 is SQIVND in the germline V gene (reference sequence). CDR3 bases: TGTGCCAGTAGTATCGGATGGGGGGACTATGGCTACACCTTC. Protein: CASSIGWGDYGYTF.

The V and J genes are TRBV27 and TRBJ2-7; the match to TRBD1 covers 7 bases. The V gene's germline CDR1 is MNHEY and CDR2 SMNVEV (reference sequence). The CDR3 is 14 amino acids. The V gene end was trimmed by 6 bases and the J gene end by 2 bases; junction bases not matched to a gene: 7. DNA of the CDR3: TGTGCCAGCAGCCCGGACAGGAAGACCTACGAGCAGTACTTC. This sequence encodes CASSPDRKTYEQYF.

This clone was picked up one time. The chain combines TRBV7-2 with TRBJ2-5; weak D call: TRBD2 (6 bases). CDR1 is SGHTA and CDR2 is FQGNSA in the germline V gene. The germline V and J ends were trimmed by 4 bases and 4 bases, with 16 bases remaining between them. There are 15 residues in the CDR3. The DNA of the CDR3 is TGTGCCAGCAGCTCCCCGTGGGTGGAGGGAGAGACCCAGTACTTC. Its protein product is CASSSPWVEGETQYF.

V and J are TRBV2 and TRBJ2-1; 13 bases match TRBD2. J was trimmed by 6 bases and V by 5 bases; bases with no gene match: 4. This CDR3 comprises 15 residues. CDR1 is SNHLY, CDR2 FYNNEI, per germline. DNA for the CDR3: TGTGCCAGCAGTAGACTAGCGGGAGGCCCCAATGAGCAGTTCTTC. Protein product: CASSRLAGGPNEQFF.

V and J are TRBV4-1 and TRBJ2-7; 12 nucleotides line up with TRBD1. The CDR3 has 16 residues. Germline V gives CDR1 MGHRA, CDR2 YSYEKL. With V trimmed by 4 bases and J by 6 bases, 10 bases remained unmatched. Here the CDR3 reads CASSPSKGQGAGEQYF. For the CDR3, the DNA is TGCGCCAGCAGCCCCAGCAAGGGACAGGGGGCGGGCGAGCAGTACTTC.

This chain joins TRBV6-1 and TRBJ2-5; unclear D gene. CDR1 MNHNS and CDR2 SASEGT come from the germline V gene. Trimming stripped 0 bases from V and 2 bases from J, with 7 bases between. The CDR3 loop spans 14 amino acids. This chain's CDR3 is CASSEAGGQETQYF. In DNA, the CDR3 is TGTGCCAGCAGTGAAGCGGGCGGACAAGAGACCCAGTACTTC.

The chain links TRBV4-1 to TRBJ2-5; no firm D call. The CDR3 has 15 residues. V lost 4 bases, J lost 5 bases, and 17 bases lay in between. CDR1 MGHRA and CDR2 YSYEKL come from the germline V gene. The CDR3 nucleotides read TGCGCCAGCAGCCCTGGGCTTTCGGGTTGGGAGACCCAGTACTTC. Residues: CASSPGLSGWETQYF.

Regarding this clone: This CDR3 is also generated by other DNA sequences in the sample. The chain couples TRBV4-3 to TRBJ1-3; D is uncertain. This CDR3 is 15 amino acids long. Germline CDR1 is LGHNA and CDR2 is YSLEER. V was shortened by 0 bases and J by 0 bases, with 6 bases between the two germline ends. The chain's CDR3 is CASSQDRDSGNTIYF. The CDR3 nucleotides are TGCGCCAGCAGCCAAGACCGAGACTCTGGAAACACCATATATTTT.

The rearrangement links TRBV6-5 to TRBJ2-7; D may be TRBD2 (5 bases). The germline CDR1 and CDR2 sequences are MNHEY and SVGAGI. Trimming pared 7 bases from V and 4 bases from J, leaving 17 bases between. There are 14 residues in the CDR3. The CDR3 region is CASTPGGSRYEQYF. The CDR3 DNA reads TGTGCCAGCACCCCGGGTGGGAGCCGGTACGAGCAGTACTTC.

The chain combines TRBV28 with TRBJ2-3, with a weak D call TRBD1 (5 bases). Looked up from germline, CDR1 is MDHEN and CDR2 is SYDVKM. This CDR3 is built from 16 residues. V was trimmed by 5 bases and J by 3 bases, leaving 18 bases between them. DNA for the CDR3: TGTGCCAGCAGTAGTATTTTGGACATCATAACAGATACGCAGTATTTT. Translating it yields CASSSILDIITDTQYF.

For this clone: At the DNA level, this CDR3 is encoded by other sequences in the same sample as well. The chain links TRBV30 to TRBJ2-1, with D possibly TRBD2 on 5 matching bases. V gave up 0 bases and J gave up 6 bases, with 9 bases separating them. Germline CDR1 reads GTSNPN; CDR2 reads SVGIG (reference sequence). The CDR3 is 13 residues long. This chain's CDR3 is CAWSVLGGNEQFF. The CDR3 DNA is TGTGCCTGGAGTGTACTAGGTGGCAATGAGCAGTTCTTC.

On this clone itself: Additional DNA sequences in this sample encode the identical CDR3. V is TRBV9 and J is TRBJ2-7, with D hard to call. The germline V and J ends were trimmed by 0 bases and 3 bases, with 7 bases remaining between them. Per the germline V gene, CDR1 is SGDLS and CDR2 is YYNGEE. The CDR3 totals 13 residues. The CDR3 loop reads CASSVGHSYEQYF. CDR3 DNA: TGTGCCAGCAGCGTAGGACACAGCTACGAGCAGTACTTC.

The chain links TRBV4-3 to TRBJ2-5; 7 bases are a match to TRBD2. The length of the CDR3 is 15 residues. The junction had 6 bases not matched to a gene; V was cut back by 1 base and J by 4 bases. The germline V gene has CDR1 LGHNA and CDR2 YSLEER. CDR3 amino acids: CASSQGLPSGETQYF. In nucleotides, the CDR3 is TGCGCCAGCAGCCAAGGCTTACCTAGCGGAGAGACCCAGTACTTC.

The V and J genes are TRBV5-6 and TRBJ1-4; TRBD1 might be the D (6 bases). This CDR3 spans 18 amino acids. V lost 2 bases and J lost 0, with 17 bases in between. Germline V gives CDR1 SGHDT, CDR2 YYEEEE. For the CDR3, the DNA is TGTGCCAGCAGCTTCCAACACAGGGAGAAGGCAACTAATGAAAAACTGTTTTTT. Translated, it gives CASSFQHREKATNEKLFF.

This chain joins TRBV9 and TRBJ2-7; 8 bases match TRBD2. With 4 bases clipped from V and 2 bases from J, the junction kept 8 bases outside the gene matches. Germline assignment: CDR1 SGDLS and CDR2 YYNGEE. This CDR3 is 15 amino acids long. For the CDR3, the DNA is TGTGCCAGCAGCTCCGGACTAGCAGACACCTACGAGCAGTACTTC. It codes for CASSSGLADTYEQYF.